The text below deals with one TCR beta chain. Its antigen is unidentified. The trim removed 10 bases at V and 1 base at J, leaving 12 bases unmatched. In germline, CDR1 is MNHNS, CDR2 SASEGT. The CDR3 runs 15 residues. This sample stems from a study of cytomegalovirus exposure and HLA in healthy donors. Study-wide points: Upon later analysis, HLA-associated TCR beta chains proved more clonally expanded than other, equally common chains.

Unrecorded immune exposure was likely among donors, who were nominally healthy when sampled. This PCR relied on a set of 60 Vbeta primers and 13 Jbeta primers. Original processing notes: In a later analysis, of around 85 million unique beta chains, roughly 11 million appeared in at least two donors. Using immunoSEQ multiplex PCR, the repertoire was profiled, and TCRdb retains in-frame clones only, with some absent. V and J calls and clone size come straight from that table; D and trimming were deduced from the DNA. The sample has about 120,000 clones, 50% to 65% seen once. The material sequenced was PBMCs. The chain combines TRBV6-1 with TRBJ1-1; 7 bases are shared with TRBD1. The receptor's source is a woman in her forties in good health and CMV-seropositive. The CDR3 bases are TGTGCCACCCTACAGCCGGGACAGTGGAACACTGAAGCTTTCTTT. Protein product: CATLQPGQWNTEAFF.